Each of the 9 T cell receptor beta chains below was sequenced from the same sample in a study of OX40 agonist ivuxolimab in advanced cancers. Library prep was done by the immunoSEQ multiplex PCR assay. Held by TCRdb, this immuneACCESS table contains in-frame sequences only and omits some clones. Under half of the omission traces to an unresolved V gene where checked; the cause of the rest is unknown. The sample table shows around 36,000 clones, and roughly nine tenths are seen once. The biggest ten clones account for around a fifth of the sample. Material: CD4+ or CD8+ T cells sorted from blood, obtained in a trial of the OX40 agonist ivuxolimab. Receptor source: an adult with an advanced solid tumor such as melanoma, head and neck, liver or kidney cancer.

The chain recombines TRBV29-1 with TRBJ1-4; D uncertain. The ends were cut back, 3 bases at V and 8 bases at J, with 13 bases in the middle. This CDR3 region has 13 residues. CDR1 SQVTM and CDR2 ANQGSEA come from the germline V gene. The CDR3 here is CSVDVPTEEKLFF. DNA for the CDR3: TGCAGCGTTGATGTCCCTACGGAGGAAAAACTGTTTTTT.

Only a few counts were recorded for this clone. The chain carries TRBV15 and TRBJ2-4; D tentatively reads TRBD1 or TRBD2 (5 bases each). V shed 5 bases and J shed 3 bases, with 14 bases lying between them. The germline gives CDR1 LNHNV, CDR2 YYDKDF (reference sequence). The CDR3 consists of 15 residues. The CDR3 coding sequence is TGTGCCACCAGCGTTCCGGGGCCCCTCAAAAACATTCAGTACTTC. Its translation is CATSVPGPLKNIQYF.

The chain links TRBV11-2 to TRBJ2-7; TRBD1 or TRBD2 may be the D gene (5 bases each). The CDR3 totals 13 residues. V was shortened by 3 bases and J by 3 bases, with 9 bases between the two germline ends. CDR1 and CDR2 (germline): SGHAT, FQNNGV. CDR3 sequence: CASSFGTLYEQYF. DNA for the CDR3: TGTGCCAGCAGCTTTGGGACCCTCTACGAGCAGTACTTC.

The CDR3: CASGLAPIGSNEQYF. In DNA form, the CDR3 reads TGTGCTAGTGGTTTGGCCCCTATTGGGTCCAACGAGCAGTACTTC. The chain joins TRBV12-5 to TRBJ2-7; no clear D. CDR1 is LGHNT and CDR2 is FRNRAP in the germline V gene. This CDR3 is 15 amino acids long. The V end lost 1 base, the J end lost 5 bases, and 15 bases lay between the germline ends.

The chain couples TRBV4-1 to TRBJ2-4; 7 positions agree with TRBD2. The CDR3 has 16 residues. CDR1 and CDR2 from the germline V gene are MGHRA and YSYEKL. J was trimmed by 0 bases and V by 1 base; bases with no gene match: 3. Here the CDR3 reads CASSQAAGVAKNIQYF. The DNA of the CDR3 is TGCGCCAGCAGCCAAGCGGCGGGAGTAGCCAAAAACATTCAGTACTTC.

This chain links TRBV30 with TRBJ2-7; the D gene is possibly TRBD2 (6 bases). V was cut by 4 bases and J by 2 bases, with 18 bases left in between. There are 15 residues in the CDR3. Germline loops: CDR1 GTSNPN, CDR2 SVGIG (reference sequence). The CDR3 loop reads CAWTPPTSSPYEQYF. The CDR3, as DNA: TGTGCCTGGACCCCCCCGACTAGTTCACCCTACGAGCAGTACTTC.

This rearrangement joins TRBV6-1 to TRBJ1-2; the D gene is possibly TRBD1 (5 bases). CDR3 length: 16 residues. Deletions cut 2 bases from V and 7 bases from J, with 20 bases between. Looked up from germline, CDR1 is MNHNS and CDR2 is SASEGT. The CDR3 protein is CASSERRDGAISGYTF. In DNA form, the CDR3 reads TGTGCCAGCAGTGAACGCAGGGATGGGGCTATATCTGGCTACACCTTC.

CDR3 bases: TGTGCCAGCAGCTCCGCCGGGACAGGGAGGCAAGAGACCCAGTACTTC. Translation: CASSSAGTGRQETQYF. The chain has TRBV13 and TRBJ2-5, with 9 positions matching TRBD1. J was trimmed by 2 bases and V by 4 bases; bases with no gene match: 8. Germline assignment: CDR1 PRHDT and CDR2 FYEKMQ (reference sequence). The CDR3 consists of 16 residues.

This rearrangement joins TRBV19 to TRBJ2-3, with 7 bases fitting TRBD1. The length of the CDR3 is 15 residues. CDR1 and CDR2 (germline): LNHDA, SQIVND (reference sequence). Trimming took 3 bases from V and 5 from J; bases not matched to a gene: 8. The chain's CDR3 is CASSISGTVRDTQYF. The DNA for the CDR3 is TGTGCCAGTAGTATTTCGGGGACAGTCAGAGATACGCAGTATTTT.